What follows describes a single TCR beta chain. The germline gives CDR1 MNHEY, CDR2 SVGAGI. This CDR3 contains 14 residues. V lost 4 bases and J lost 3; bases outside the gene matches: 5. These data are taken from a study of technical replicates of blood from a handful of donors. Assay: immunoSEQ multiplex PCR; the TCRdb copy retains only in-frame clones and omits some. Counted here are approximately 76,000 clones, around 85% occurring once; the ten biggest clones make up roughly 4.5%. The rearrangement links TRBV6-5 to TRBJ2-7, with 8 positions matching TRBD2. This sequence was found in a human donor in good health. Some clones in this sample may be carry-over from other donors' samples. The sequenced sample consisted of PBMCs. CDR3 nucleotide sequence: TGTGCCAGCAGTTGGGGTAGCGGGATCTACGAGCAGTACTTC. It specifies CASSWGSGIYEQYF.